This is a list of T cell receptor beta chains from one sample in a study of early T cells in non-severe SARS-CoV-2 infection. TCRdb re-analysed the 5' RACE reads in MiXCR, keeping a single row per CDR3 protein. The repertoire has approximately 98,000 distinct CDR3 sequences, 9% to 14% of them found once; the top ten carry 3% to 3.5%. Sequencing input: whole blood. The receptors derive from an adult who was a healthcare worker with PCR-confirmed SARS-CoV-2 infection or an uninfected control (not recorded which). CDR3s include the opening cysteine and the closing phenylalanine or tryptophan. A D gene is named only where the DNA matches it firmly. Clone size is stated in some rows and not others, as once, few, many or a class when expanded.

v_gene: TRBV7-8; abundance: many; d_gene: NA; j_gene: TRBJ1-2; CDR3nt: TGTGCCAGCAGCTCGGACACGGTGGAGGACTATGGCTACACCTTC; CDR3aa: CASSSDTVEDYGYTF
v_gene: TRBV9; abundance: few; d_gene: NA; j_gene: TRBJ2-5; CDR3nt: TGTGCCAGCAGCGTCGCCCCTTGGGGGGGGCTGGAAGAGACCCAGTACTTC; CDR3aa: CASSVAPWGGLEETQYF
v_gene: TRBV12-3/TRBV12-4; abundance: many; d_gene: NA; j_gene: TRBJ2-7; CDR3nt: TGTGCCAGCAGCCAACAGGTTTTTAAGCAGTACTTC; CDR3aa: CASSQQVFKQYF
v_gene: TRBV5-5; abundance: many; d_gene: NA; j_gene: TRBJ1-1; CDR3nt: TGTGCCAGCAGCTTTCCGGGACTGCAGAACACTGAAGCTTTCTTT; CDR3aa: CASSFPGLQNTEAFF
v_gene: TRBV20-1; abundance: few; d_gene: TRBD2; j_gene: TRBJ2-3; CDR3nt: TGCAGTGCTAGCGGCGGGGGGGCCTTAGCAGATACGCAGTATTTT; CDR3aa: CSASGGGALADTQYF
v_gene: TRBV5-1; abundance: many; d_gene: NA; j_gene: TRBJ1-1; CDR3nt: TGCGCCAGCAGCTTCGGACTGAACACTGAAGCTTTCTTT; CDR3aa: CASSFGLNTEAFF
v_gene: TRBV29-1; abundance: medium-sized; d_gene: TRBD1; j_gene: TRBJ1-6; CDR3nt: TGCAGCGTGACACAGGGGGGCAATAATTCACCCCTCCACTTT; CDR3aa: CSVTQGGNNSPLHF
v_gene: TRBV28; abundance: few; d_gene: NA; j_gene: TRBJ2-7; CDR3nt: TGTGCCAGCAGAACCGACGACAGTGAATACTTC; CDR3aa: CASRTDDSEYF
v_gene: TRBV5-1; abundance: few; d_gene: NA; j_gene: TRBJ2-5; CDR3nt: TGCGCCAGCAGCTTGGCCGGGATGGGGACACAAGAGACCCAGTACTTC; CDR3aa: CASSLAGMGTQETQYF
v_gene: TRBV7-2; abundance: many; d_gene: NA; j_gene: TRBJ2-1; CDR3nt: TGTGCCAGCACCCGGGGGGCGGGCATTCCCTTCTTC; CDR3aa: CASTRGAGIPFF
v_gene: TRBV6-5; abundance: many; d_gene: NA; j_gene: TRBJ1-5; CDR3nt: TGTGCCAGCAGTGCCCGGGGGGGTCAGCCCCAGCATTTT; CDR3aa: CASSARGGQPQHF
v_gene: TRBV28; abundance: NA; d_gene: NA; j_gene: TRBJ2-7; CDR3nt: TGTGCCAGCAGTAACCCAGCGGGTCCGAGCTCCTACGAGCAGTACTTC; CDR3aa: CASSNPAGPSSYEQYF
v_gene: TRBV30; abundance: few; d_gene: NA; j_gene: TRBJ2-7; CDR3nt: TGTGCCTGGACCCCCCCCGCCCCCACCTACGAGCAGTACTTC; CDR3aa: CAWTPPAPTYEQYF
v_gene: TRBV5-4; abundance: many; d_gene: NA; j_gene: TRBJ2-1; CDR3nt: TGTGCCAGCAGCTCGCAAGGGCCCCTAGGGGATGAGCAGTTCTTC; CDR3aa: CASSSQGPLGDEQFF
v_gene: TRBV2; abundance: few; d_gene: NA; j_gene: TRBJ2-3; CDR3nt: TGTGCCAGCAGTGAAGAATCCCTCCCAGATACGCAGTATTTT; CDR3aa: CASSEESLPDTQYF
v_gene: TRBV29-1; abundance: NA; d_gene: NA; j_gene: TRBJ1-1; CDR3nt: TGCAGCGTTGAACGGCAGTATGGAGCTTTCTTT; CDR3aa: CSVERQYGAFF
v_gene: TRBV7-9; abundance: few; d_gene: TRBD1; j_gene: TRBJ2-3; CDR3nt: TGTGCCAGCAGCAACAGGGACAGGGTGACCACAGATACGCAGTATTTT; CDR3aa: CASSNRDRVTTDTQYF
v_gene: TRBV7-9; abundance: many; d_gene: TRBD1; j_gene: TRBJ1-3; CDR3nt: TGTGCCAGCAGCCATAACAGGGGCGACGGAAACACCATATATTTT; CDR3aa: CASSHNRGDGNTIYF
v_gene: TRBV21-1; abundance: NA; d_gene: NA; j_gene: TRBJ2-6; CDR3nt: TGTGCCAGCACCAAATCCTATTCTGGGGCCAACGTCCTGACTTTC; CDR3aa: CASTKSYSGANVLTF